A single sample gave rise to the 4 T cell receptor beta chains below, sequenced in a study of T cell responses to AZD1222 COVID-19 vaccine. The assay was immunoSEQ multiplex PCR, and TCRdb's table has in-frame clones only and misses some. The sample includes 120,000 to 150,000 clones, approximately 90% of them seen just once. The sequencing here drew on peripheral blood, taken on day 0 of AZD1222 vaccination. These receptors came from an adult in good health.

The chain employs TRBV5-6 and TRBJ1-6; D call uncertain. Trimming shortened V by 1 base and J by 9 bases, and 5 bases separated the two germline ends. CDR1 SGHDT and CDR2 YYEEEE come from the germline V gene. This CDR3 spans 12 amino acids. The CDR3 DNA reads as TGTGCCAGCAGCTTGCCGGTTTCACCCCTCCACTTT. This encodes CASSLPVSPLHF.

The V call is TRBV12-5, the J call TRBJ1-4, with no clear D. The CDR3 has 15 amino acids. The germline gives CDR1 LGHNT, CDR2 FRNRAP. Between the trimmed V and J ends, which lost 3 bases and 4 bases, there was a span of 12 bases. CDR3: CASGLAPRNNEKLFF. CDR3 in DNA: TGTGCTAGTGGTTTAGCTCCAAGGAATAATGAAAAACTGTTTTTT.

This chain uses TRBV3-1 (or the pseudogene TRBV3-2) with TRBJ2-3; possibly TRBD1 for D (5 bases). The CDR3 contains 18 residues. Trimming cost V 4 bases and J 6 bases, with 26 bases left between them. Germline CDR1 is LGHDT and CDR2 is YNNKEL (reference sequence). The CDR3 sequence is CASSLPGVDRRVSDTQYF. Here the CDR3 DNA reads TGTGCCAGCAGCCTTCCAGGAGTCGACAGACGGGTGTCGGATACGCAGTATTTT.

The rearrangement links TRBV27 to TRBJ2-3; D might be TRBD2 (5 bases). Trimming stripped 6 bases from V and 1 base from J, with 8 bases between. Germline CDR1 MNHEY, CDR2 SMNVEV (reference sequence). This CDR3 region has 13 residues. The CDR3 protein is CASRVSGTDTQYF. The CDR3 nucleotides are TGTGCCAGCAGGGTTAGCGGCACAGATACGCAGTATTTT.